The 26 T cell receptor beta chains in this list originate from one sample, sequenced in a study of T cells in localized non-small cell lung cancer. The table came from immunoSEQ multiplex PCR; TCRdb's copy has only in-frame clones and leaves some out. The sample shows tens of thousands of clones, about 86% of them seen only once. The source material was peripheral blood mononuclear cells, sampled before any cancer treatment. These receptors were obtained from a man between 40 and 69 years old with stage III lung adenocarcinoma.

The V and J genes are TRBV19 and TRBJ1-2; TRBD1 agrees at 8 bases. The V gene end was trimmed by 3 bases and the J gene end by 2 bases; junction bases not matched to a gene: 8. Germline assignment: CDR1 LNHDA and CDR2 SQIVND (reference sequence). The CDR3 runs to 16 residues. CDR3 DNA sequence: TGTGCCAGTAGTATCGCCCGGACAGGGCGGAACTATGGCTACACCTTC. It codes for CASSIARTGRNYGYTF. Full variable domain (missing parts from reference TRBV19 and TRBJ1-2): DGGITQSPKYLFRKEGQNVTLSCEQNLNHDAMYWYRQDPGQGLRLIYYSQIVNDFQKGDIAEGYSVSREKKESFPLTVTSAQKNPTAFYLCASSIARTGRNYGYTFGSGTRLTVV.

This rearrangement joins TRBV7-8 to TRBJ1-1; 9 nucleotides line up with TRBD1. Germline CDR1 reads SGHVS; CDR2 reads FQNEAQ. There are 15 residues in the CDR3. Trimming cost V 3 bases and J 1 base; bases outside gene matches: 3. The CDR3 DNA sequence: TGTGCCAGCAGCTTTACAGGGGGCCAGAACACTGAAGCTTTCTTT. This encodes CASSFTGGQNTEAFF. Combining the CDR3 with reference TRBV7-8 and TRBJ1-1 gives the whole variable domain GAGVSQSPRYKVAKRGQDVALRCDPISGHVSLFWYQQALGQGPEFLTYFQNEAQLDKSGLPSDRFFAERPEGSVSTLKIQRTQQEDSAVYLCASSFTGGQNTEAFFGQGTRLTVV.

The rearrangement links TRBV9 to TRBJ2-7; 7 bases are shared with TRBD2. The J segment lost 4 bases and the V segment lost 0 bases, leaving 7 bases of the junction unmatched. This CDR3 is 15 amino acids long. CDR1 and CDR2 (germline): SGDLS, YYNGEE. The CDR3 nucleotides are TGTGCCAGCAGCGTAGGCGGCGGGGGTAGTTACGAGCAGTACTTC. Translated, it gives CASSVGGGGSYEQYF.

V and J are TRBV10-3 and TRBJ2-1; 7 bases map to TRBD1. The CDR3 has 14 residues. Trimming cost V 4 bases and J 6 bases; bases outside gene matches: 6. The V gene's germline CDR1 is ENHRY and CDR2 SYGVKD. The CDR3 DNA is TGTGCCATCAGTGGGACAGGCCAAGGCAATGAGCAGTTCTTC. It codes for CAISGTGQGNEQFF.

The chain is built from TRBV6-1 and TRBJ1-2; 9 positions match TRBD1. V was clipped by 7 bases and J by 3 bases; unmatched bases: 9. This CDR3 has 15 residues. The germline V gene encodes CDR1 MNHNS and CDR2 SASEGT. CDR3 in amino acids: CASIPGQGPYYGYTF. The CDR3 coding sequence is TGTGCCAGCATTCCGGGACAGGGACCTTACTATGGCTACACCTTC.

The chain uses TRBV27 and TRBJ2-1; 7 nucleotides agree with TRBD2. The V segment lost 0 bases and the J segment 0 bases; nucleotides outside the gene matches: 2. The CDR3 is 16 residues long. Germline CDR1 and CDR2: MNHEY and SMNVEV (reference sequence). CDR3 sequence reads: CASSLSGGGSYNEQFF. The CDR3 DNA reads TGTGCCAGCAGTTTATCGGGCGGGGGCTCCTACAATGAGCAGTTCTTC.

This clone was seen more than once but under ten times. The chain uses TRBV5-1 and TRBJ2-3; the D is unclear. The germline CDR1 and CDR2 sequences are SGHRS and YFSETQ. Between the trimmed V and J ends, which lost 1 base and 3 bases, there was a span of 6 bases. The CDR3 length is 13 residues. The CDR3, as DNA: TGCGCCAGCAGCTTGTACTATACAGATACGCAGTATTTT. Protein sequence: CASSLYYTDTQYF. Looking up the rest from reference TRBV5-1 and TRBJ2-3 gives the full variable domain: KAGVTQTPRYLIKTRGQQVTLSCSPISGHRSVSWYQQTPGQGLQFLFEYFSETQRNKGNFPGRFSGRQFSNSRSEMNVSTLELGDSALYLCASSLYYTDTQYFGPGTRLTVL.

The chain employs TRBV5-5 and TRBJ1-1; D gene uncertain. The V and J ends lost 2 bases and 0 bases respectively, with 8 bases between them. The CDR3 has 14 amino acids. Per germline, CDR1 SGHKS and CDR2 YYEKEE (reference sequence). The CDR3 sequence: CASSFGLMNTEAFF. CDR3 bases: TGTGCCAGCAGCTTTGGTCTAATGAACACTGAAGCTTTCTTT.

This clone was recorded a few times. CDR3 nucleotides: TGTGCCAGCAGTTTGGGACTAGCGGGGCATAAGCAGTACTTC. Its protein is CASSLGLAGHKQYF. The V and J genes are TRBV27 and TRBJ2-7; TRBD2 aligns across 13 bases. The junction had 4 bases not matched to a gene; V was cut back by 3 bases and J by 8 bases. CDR3 size: 14 residues. In germline, CDR1 is MNHEY, CDR2 SMNVEV (reference sequence).

This chain uses TRBV4-2 with TRBJ1-2; D is possibly TRBD1 (5 bases). With 1 base removed from V and 4 bases from J, the gap between germline ends came to 13 bases. Germline CDR1 LGHNA, CDR2 YNFKEQ. There are 15 residues in the CDR3. CDR3 amino acids: CASSQGGERIYGYTF. In DNA, the CDR3 is TGTGCCAGCAGCCAAGGAGGGGAGAGAATCTATGGCTACACCTTC.

CDR3 sequence reads: CASSLFESRGRHEQFF. The CDR3 DNA is TGTGCCAGCAGCTTGTTTGAGTCCAGGGGGCGACATGAGCAGTTCTTC. The genes are TRBV5-8 and TRBJ2-1, with 8 bases fitting TRBD1. The CDR3 is made up of 16 amino acids. Germline V gene sequence: CDR1 SGHTS, CDR2 YDEGEE. Losses at the gene ends were 1 base for V and 8 bases for J; bases not matched to a gene: 11.

This sequence joins TRBV2 and TRBJ1-2; no clear D gene. CDR1 and CDR2 from the germline V gene are SNHLY and FYNNEI. V was cut by 5 bases and J by 0 bases, with 7 bases left in between. This CDR3 contains 13 residues. The CDR3 nucleotides read TGTGCCAGCAGTCCGGAGACTAACTATGGCTACACCTTC. This codes for CASSPETNYGYTF.

The chain combines TRBV10-1 with TRBJ2-5; 9 bases match TRBD1. J was trimmed by 2 bases and V by 1 base; bases with no gene match: 8. The CDR3 covers 17 residues. From germline, CDR1 is WNHNN and CDR2 SYGVQD (reference sequence). CDR3 protein: CASSELGQGKGQETQYF. The CDR3 DNA follows: TGCGCCAGCAGTGAGTTGGGACAGGGAAAGGGTCAAGAGACCCAGTACTTC.

The chain employs TRBV27 and TRBJ1-1; 11 nucleotides match TRBD1. This CDR3 contains 15 residues. The V segment lost 5 bases and the J segment 5 bases; nucleotides outside the gene matches: 7. Germline CDR1 is MNHEY and CDR2 is SMNVEV (reference sequence). CDR3 nucleotide sequence: TGTGCCAGCAGTGATCCGGGACAGGGGGTGACTGAAGCTTTCTTT. Protein: CASSDPGQGVTEAFF.

The chain is built from TRBV11-1 and TRBJ2-2; D gene unclear. Germline-derived CDR1 and CDR2 are SGHAT and FQDESV (reference sequence). This CDR3 comprises 13 residues. With 3 bases removed from V and 1 base from J, the gap between germline ends came to 3 bases. CDR3 sequence: CASSFLNTGELFF. CDR3 DNA: TGTGCCAGCAGCTTTTTGAACACCGGGGAGCTGTTTTTT.

The genes are TRBV6-5 and TRBJ1-6, with a tentative D call TRBD1 (6 bases). This CDR3 comprises 10 residues. Deletions cut 11 bases from V and 11 bases from J, with 10 bases between. Germline V gene data show CDR1 as MNHEY and CDR2 as SVGAGI. CDR3 amino acids: CASQGTPLHF. The CDR3 DNA sequence: TGTGCCTCACAGGGCACACCCCTCCACTTT.

V and J are TRBV9 and TRBJ1-2, with 9 bases identical to TRBD1. Germline loops: CDR1 SGDLS, CDR2 YYNGEE. The CDR3 contains 14 residues. Trimming removed 0 bases from V and 7 bases from J; junction bases left unmatched: 4. The CDR3 protein is CASSVETGGAGYTF. Written as DNA, the CDR3 is TGTGCCAGCAGCGTAGAGACAGGGGGGGCTGGCTACACCTTC. Variable domain in full (rest from reference TRBV9 and TRBJ1-2): DSGVTQTPKHLITATGQRVTLRCSPRSGDLSVYWYQQSLDQGLQFLIQYYNGEERAKGNILERFSAQQFPDLHSELNLSSLELGDSALYFCASSVETGGAGYTFGSGTRLTVV.

The J gene is TRBJ2-2, the V gene TRBV6-5; the D is unclear. V was clipped by 3 bases and J by 0 bases, with 8 bases between them. The germline gives CDR1 MNHEY, CDR2 SVGAGI. The CDR3 is 15 amino acids. The CDR3 loop is CASSYWGANTGELFF. CDR3 DNA: TGTGCCAGCAGTTATTGGGGTGCGAACACCGGGGAGCTGTTTTTT.

This clone was seen once. This chain uses TRBV4-1 with TRBJ1-6; TRBD1 might be the D (5 bases). The CDR3 runs 15 residues. The V and J ends lost 0 bases and 7 bases respectively, with 10 bases between them. Germline V gives CDR1 MGHRA, CDR2 YSYEKL. DNA for the CDR3: TGCGCCAGCAGCCAAGATGCGGCAGGGAATTCACCCCTCCACTTT. This gives the protein CASSQDAAGNSPLHF.

This chain links TRBV20-1 with TRBJ2-7, with D unclear. The CDR3 is 11 residues long. V was shortened by 3 bases and J by 6 bases, with 9 bases between the two germline ends. The germline V gene encodes CDR1 DFQATT and CDR2 SNEGSKA (reference sequence). CDR3 nucleotide sequence: TGCAGTGCTAGGTCGGATGGCGAGCAGTACTTC. Translating it yields CSARSDGEQYF.

This clone appeared a single time. The chain is built from TRBV15 and TRBJ1-1; D is uncertain. The germline gives CDR1 LNHNV, CDR2 YYDKDF (reference sequence). The CDR3 runs to 16 residues. Trimming took off 0 bases at V and 1 base at J, with 12 bases between the two ends. The CDR3 here is CATSRDRFGGNTEAFF. CDR3 DNA: TGTGCCACCAGCAGAGATAGATTTGGCGGGAACACTGAAGCTTTCTTT.

The genes are TRBV6-1 and TRBJ1-2; D is unresolved. V gave up 4 bases and J gave up 1 base, with 7 bases separating them. The CDR3 covers 13 residues. Germline CDR1 and CDR2: MNHNS and SASEGT. The CDR3, as DNA: TGTGCCAGCAGTGCAGAGAATAACTATGGCTACACCTTC. The encoded protein is CASSAENNYGYTF.

This chain uses TRBV15 with TRBJ2-5; 8 nucleotides line up with TRBD2. Trimming removed 3 bases from V and 4 bases from J; junction bases left unmatched: 10. Germline-derived CDR1 and CDR2 are LNHNV and YYDKDF (reference sequence). The CDR3 spans 16 residues. CDR3 residues: CATSSLERRGGETQYF. Written as DNA, the CDR3 is TGTGCCACCAGCAGCTTGGAGCGACGGGGGGGAGAGACCCAGTACTTC.

The J gene is TRBJ2-5, the V gene TRBV11-2; 11 positions match TRBD1. Losses at the gene ends were 1 base for V and 2 bases for J; bases not matched to a gene: 0. This CDR3 has 15 amino acids. Germline-derived CDR1 and CDR2 are SGHAT and FQNNGV. The chain's CDR3 is CASSLGDRGQETQYF. The CDR3 DNA reads as TGTGCCAGCAGCTTAGGGGACAGGGGGCAAGAGACCCAGTACTTC. The whole variable domain, remainder taken from reference TRBV11-2 and TRBJ2-5, is EAGVAQSPRYKIIEKRQSVAFWCNPISGHATLYWYQQILGQGPKLLIQFQNNGVVDDSQLPKDRFSAERLKGVDSTLKIQPAKLEDSAVYLCASSLGDRGQETQYFGPGTRLLVL.

The chain is built from TRBV10-1 and TRBJ2-3, with TRBD1 as a possible D gene (6 bases). The CDR3 contains 15 residues. The ends were cut back, 3 bases at V and 1 base at J, with 11 bases in the middle. The germline CDR1 and CDR2 sequences are WNHNN and SYGVQD (reference sequence). The CDR3 region is CASSDRGEGTDTQYF. In DNA, the CDR3 is TGCGCCAGCAGTGACAGGGGAGAGGGCACAGATACGCAGTATTTT.

The J gene is TRBJ2-7, the V gene TRBV15; 7 nucleotides align to TRBD2. V shed 1 base and J 5 bases; nucleotides not matched to a gene: 8. Per germline, CDR1 LNHNV and CDR2 YYDKDF (reference sequence). The CDR3 loop spans 15 amino acids. CDR3 sequence reads: CATSRALPGGNEQYF. DNA of the CDR3: TGTGCCACCAGCAGAGCCCTCCCGGGGGGAAACGAGCAGTACTTC.